This entry is about one T cell receptor beta chain. In the authors' methods: For nucleated cells, counts were estimated from reference gene primer amplification. Only in-frame clones appear in the TCRdb table, and some are missing; sequencing was by immunoSEQ multiplex PCR. V, J and clone size derive from that table, while D and trimming were established from the DNA sequence. Seen here are 70,000 to 80,000 clones, more than 80% observed once, and the top ten hold approximately 12%. In germline, CDR1 is SGDLS, CDR2 YYNGEE. This CDR3 comprises 15 residues. V was clipped by 0 bases and J by 3 bases, with 11 bases between them. This entry comes from a study of blood T cell repertoires in COVID-19. Overall study: The study drew acute and convalescent COVID-19 samples from the United States, Italy and Spain. From T cells, B-cell-depleted T cells, or PBMCs came the material, which was cDNA or gDNA.

Sequenced: peripheral blood. This chain connects TRBV9 to TRBJ2-3; a weak D match, TRBD2 (5 bases). The sequence came from a human donor in a cohort sampled during active COVID-19. The DNA of the CDR3 is TGTGCCAGCAGCGTAGTGGAGGCACTAACAGATACGCAGTATTTT. Residues: CASSVVEALTDTQYF.